This T cell receptor beta chain was captured in a study of T cells in Graves' hyperthyroidism and ophthalmopathy. Broader study findings: In the blood, most expanded thyroid clonotypes above 0.001 appeared as well.

The TCR beta CDR3 regions underwent amplification using RNA transcripts as the source. The TCR CDR3 was amplified in a first-round RT-PCR using the HTBI primer set. TCRdb reprocessed the multiplex PCR reads via MiXCR and lists one record per CDR3 protein. This sample has roughly 100,000 distinct CDR3 sequences, with 35% to 45% found just once. Per germline, CDR1 MNHNS and CDR2 SASEGT. Deletions cut 2 bases from V and 3 bases from J, with 11 bases between. This CDR3 region has 15 residues. At least ten counts were recorded for this clonotype. No antigen is known for it. Patients between 18 and 65 years old had hyperthyroidism, newly diagnosed and lasting under 2 months. Exclusion of a patient resulted from uncontrolled infection, other autoimmune disease, pregnancy or lactation. Orbital computed tomography and thyroid ultrasound, together with serum TRAb and thyroxine and clinical symptoms, were used for diagnoses.

The sequencing input was peripheral blood or thyroid tissue (not recorded which). The chain uses TRBV6-1 and TRBJ1-3; D unclear. The source is a woman aged 25 to 39 with Graves' hyperthyroidism. Written as DNA, the CDR3 is TGTGCCAGCAGTGAACAATTCGGAGTTGGAAACACCATATATTTT. Protein sequence: CASSEQFGVGNTIYF.